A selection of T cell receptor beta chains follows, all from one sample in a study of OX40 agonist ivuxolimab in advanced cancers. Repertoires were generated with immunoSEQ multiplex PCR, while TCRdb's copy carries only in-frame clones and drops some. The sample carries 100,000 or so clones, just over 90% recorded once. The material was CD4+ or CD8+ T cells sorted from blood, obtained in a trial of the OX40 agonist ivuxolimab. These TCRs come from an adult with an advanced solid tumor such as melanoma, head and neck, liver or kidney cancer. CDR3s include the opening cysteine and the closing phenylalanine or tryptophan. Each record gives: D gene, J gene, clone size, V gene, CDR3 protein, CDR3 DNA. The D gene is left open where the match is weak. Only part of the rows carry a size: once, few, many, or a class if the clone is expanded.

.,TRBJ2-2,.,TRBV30,CAWSVWGAGELFF,TGTGCCTGGAGTGTGTGGGGGGCCGGGGAGCTGTTTTTT
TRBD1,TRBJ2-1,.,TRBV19,CASSIGIWTGGGNEQFF,TGTGCCAGTAGTATAGGGATCTGGACAGGGGGAGGTAATGAGCAGTTCTTC
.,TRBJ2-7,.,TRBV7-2,CASSPGGVREQYF,TGTGCCAGCAGCCCAGGGGGGGTTAGGGAGCAGTACTTC
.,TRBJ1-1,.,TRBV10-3,CAISGGTATEAFF,TGTGCCATCAGTGGAGGAACGGCCACTGAAGCTTTCTTT
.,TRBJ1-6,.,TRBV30,CAWSISSSPLHF,TGTGCCTGGAGCATTAGTAGTTCACCCCTCCACTTT
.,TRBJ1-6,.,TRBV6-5,CASIDSSVYNSPLHF,TGTGCCAGCATCGACAGCTCAGTTTATAATTCACCCCTCCACTTT
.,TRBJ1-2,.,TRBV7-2,CASSPEQGVVHGYTF,TGTGCCAGCAGCCCGGAACAGGGCGTGGTGCATGGCTACACCTTC
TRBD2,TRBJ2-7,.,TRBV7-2,CASSRERGGREQYF,TGTGCCAGCAGCCGCGAGCGGGGGGGCCGCGAGCAGTACTTC
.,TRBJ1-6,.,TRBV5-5,CASSTQGFGTSYNSPLHF,TGTGCCAGCAGTACCCAAGGGTTTGGAACGTCCTATAATTCACCCCTCCACTTT
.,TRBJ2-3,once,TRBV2,CASSWLGPTDTQYF,TGTGCCAGCAGTTGGTTAGGGCCCACAGATACGCAGTATTTT
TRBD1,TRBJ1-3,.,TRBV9,CASSARTGLGNTIYF,TGTGCCAGCAGCGCTCGGACAGGACTTGGAAACACCATATATTTT
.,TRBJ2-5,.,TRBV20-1,CSKALAETQYF,TGCAGTAAAGCATTGGCGGAGACCCAGTACTTC
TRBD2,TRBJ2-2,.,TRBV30,CAWSVPTSGDTGELFF,TGTGCCTGGAGTGTACCAACTAGCGGAGACACCGGGGAGCTGTTTTTT
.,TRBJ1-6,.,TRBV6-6,CASRVLGRNSPLHF,TGTGCCAGCAGGGTTCTAGGACGAAATTCACCCCTCCACTTT
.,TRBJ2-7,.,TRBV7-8,CASSPLGGQSPYEQYF,TGTGCCAGCAGCCCGCTAGGGGGGCAGAGCCCCTACGAGCAGTACTTC
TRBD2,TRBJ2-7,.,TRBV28,CASSPAGTSGTYEQYF,TGTGCCAGCAGTCCCGCCGGGACTAGCGGCACCTACGAGCAGTACTTC
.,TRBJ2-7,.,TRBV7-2,CASSPDGTGEQYF,TGTGCCAGCAGCCCTGACGGAACCGGAGAGCAGTACTTC
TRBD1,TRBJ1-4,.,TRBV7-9,CASSPRTGEHEKLFF,TGTGCCAGCAGCCCGCGGACAGGGGAACATGAAAAACTGTTTTTT
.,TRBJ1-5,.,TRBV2,CASSDEGISNQPQHF,TGTGCCAGCAGTGATGAGGGGATTAGCAATCAGCCCCAGCATTTT
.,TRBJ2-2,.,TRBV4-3,CASSLTANTGELFF,TGCGCCAGCAGCCTTACAGCGAACACCGGGGAGCTGTTTTTT
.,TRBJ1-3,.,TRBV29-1,CSAGTTVSGNTIYF,TGCAGCGCCGGGACAACTGTCTCTGGAAACACCATATATTTT
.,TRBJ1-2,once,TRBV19,CASSISNRESYGYTF,TGTGCCAGTAGTATCTCGAACAGGGAGAGCTATGGCTACACCTTC
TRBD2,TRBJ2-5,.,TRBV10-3,CAISEGTTQETQYF,TGTGCCATCAGCGAAGGGACTACGCAAGAGACCCAGTACTTC
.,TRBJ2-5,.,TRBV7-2,CASSPPLKETQYF,TGTGCCAGCAGCCCCCCGCTTAAGGAGACCCAGTACTTC
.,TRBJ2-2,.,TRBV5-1,CASSSGDTGELFF,TGCGCCAGCAGCTCGGGGGACACCGGGGAGCTGTTTTTT
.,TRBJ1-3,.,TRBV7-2,CASSLQQHSGNTIYF,TGTGCCAGCAGCTTACAGCAACACTCTGGAAACACCATATATTTT